Listed below are T cell receptor beta chains from one sample, sequenced in a study of graft-versus-host responses after intestinal transplantation. Profiling relied on immunoSEQ multiplex PCR, and the TCRdb table lists in-frame clones only, not all of them. The data contain tens of thousands of clones, 84% of them seen just once; the ten biggest clones take up 0.45% to 0.55%. Their target antigens are unknown. This specimen consisted of unstimulated CD4+ T cells sorted from spleen or lymph node cells, obtained before transplant. The receptor source for this set is a human donor who was the organ donor for an intestinal transplant. The CDR3 runs from the conserved cysteine through the conserved F or W. The order of the fields is J gene, V gene, CDR3 protein.

TRBJ1-2,TRBV2,CATTYRQLNYGYTF
TRBJ1-1,TRBV4-2,CASSHRDTEAFF
TRBJ1-6,TRBV4-2,CASSQDSGGADNSPLHF
TRBJ2-3,TRBV5-1,CASSLGIASGRALADTQYF
TRBJ2-1,TRBV10-2,CASRRGGWDGEQFF
TRBJ1-5,TRBV20-1,CSARDQPQHF
TRBJ1-1,TRBV12-5,CASGQKLNTEAFF
TRBJ2-2,TRBV7-2,CASSLRGQGVGTGELFF
TRBJ1-2,TRBV28,CASSPGQGAPLGYGYTF
TRBJ2-7,TRBV5-1,CASSLGGRIYEQYF
TRBJ1-1,TRBV9,CASSVVRQGRTEAFF
TRBJ2-1,TRBV12-5,CASGLVGGGTYNEQFF